These T cell receptor beta chains were read from a single sample in a study of blood T cell repertoires in COVID-19. Some clones are missing from TCRdb's copy, which holds only in-frame ones; the method was immunoSEQ multiplex PCR. There are around 240,000 clones in the sample; roughly 83% occur only once, and 2% to 2.5% lies in the top ten. The sample comprised PBMCs or T cells enriched from blood (not recorded which). These receptors were collected from a woman in her 50s who had recovered from COVID-19. Each CDR3 is given with its conserved first and last residue. D genes are given only for firm matches. The size field is filled for only some rows; it gives once, few, many or a size class.

>-|-|TRBJ1-1|TRBV5-1|15
CASSLARIGNTEAFF
TGCGCCAGCAGCTTGGCCAGGATTGGGAACACTGAAGCTTTCTTT
>TRBD1|-|TRBJ1-5|TRBV7-3|17
CASRPDRGLRSNQPQHF
TGTGCCAGCAGACCTGACAGGGGGTTACGGAGCAATCAGCCCCAGCATTTT
>-|-|TRBJ1-1|TRBV10-1|16
CASSESRRPENTEAFF
TGCGCCAGCAGTGAGTCGAGGCGGCCGGAGAACACTGAAGCTTTCTTT
>TRBD2|-|TRBJ2-1|TRBV27|14
CASSFLAGGNEQFF
TGTGCCAGCAGTTTCCTAGCGGGAGGGAATGAGCAGTTCTTC
>-|-|TRBJ1-1|TRBV7-2|15
CASRSALHGGTEAFF
TGTGCCAGCCGTTCTGCCTTACACGGGGGCACTGAAGCTTTCTTT
>TRBD2|-|TRBJ2-3|TRBV5-6|19
CASSLVGIAGGPSTDTQYF
TGTGCCAGCAGCTTGGTGGGGATTGCGGGAGGGCCGAGCACAGATACGCAGTATTTT
>TRBD1|-|TRBJ2-7|TRBV6-5|14
CASRLGQGTYEQYF
TGTGCCAGCAGGCTGGGACAGGGCACCTACGAGCAGTACTTC
>-|-|TRBJ2-4|TRBV12-3/TRBV12-4|12
CASSSRDWSLYF
TGTGCCAGCAGTTCCCGGGACTGGTCTCTGTACTTC
>-|-|TRBJ2-7|TRBV11-2|15
CASSLARTESYEQYF
TGTGCCAGCAGCTTAGCCAGGACTGAGTCCTACGAGCAGTACTTC
>-|once|TRBJ2-5|TRBV18|13
CASSPGLQETQYF
TGTGCCAGCTCACCGGGACTGCAAGAGACCCAGTACTTC
>-|-|TRBJ1-1|TRBV12-3/TRBV12-4|12
CASSFGDTEAFF
TGTGCCAGCAGTTTCGGGGACACTGAAGCTTTCTTT
>-|-|TRBJ2-7|TRBV30|14
CAWSRLVGSREQYF
TGTGCCTGGAGCAGACTAGTAGGTTCGAGGGAGCAGTACTTC
>-|once|TRBJ1-1|TRBV6-2/TRBV6-3|15
CASSFRGLANTEAFF
TGTGCCAGCAGTTTCAGGGGTTTAGCGAACACTGAAGCTTTCTTT
>-|-|TRBJ2-7|TRBV9|15
CASSVTGTDPYEQYF
TGTGCCAGCAGCGTTACAGGGACCGATCCCTACGAGCAGTACTTC
>-|few|TRBJ2-5|TRBV30|16
CAWSVPNDPGGETQYF
TGTGCCTGGAGTGTCCCCAATGACCCCGGCGGGGAGACCCAGTACTTC
>-|-|TRBJ2-3|TRBV11-2|13
CASSFPGTDTQYF
TGTGCCAGCAGCTTCCCAGGTACAGATACGCAGTATTTT
>-|-|TRBJ1-5|TRBV27|16
CASSSHPAGGNQPQHF
TGTGCCAGCAGCTCCCACCCCGCAGGGGGCAATCAGCCCCAGCATTTT
>TRBD2|-|TRBJ2-5|TRBV11-2|16
CASSPSLAGRGETQYF
TGTGCCAGCAGCCCATCACTAGCGGGGCGAGGAGAGACCCAGTACTTC
>-|once|TRBJ2-7|TRBV4-1|15
CASSQAAGHSYEQYF
TGCGCCAGCAGCCAAGCCGCGGGCCACTCCTACGAGCAGTACTTC
>-|-|TRBJ2-7|TRBV19|12
CASRGGTAEQYF
TGTGCCAGTAGGGGCGGGACGGCCGAGCAGTACTTC
>TRBD2|-|TRBJ2-7|TRBV28|15
CASSAWTSGSPEQYF
TGTGCCAGCAGTGCCTGGACTAGCGGGAGCCCCGAGCAGTACTTC
>-|-|TRBJ1-6|TRBV30|15
CACKLGSSYNSPLHF
TGTGCCTGTAAACTTGGTAGCTCCTATAATTCACCCCTCCACTTT
>TRBD1|once|TRBJ2-7|TRBV18|14
CASSPGQGASEQYF
TGTGCCAGCTCTCCGGGACAGGGGGCCTCCGAGCAGTACTTC
>TRBD1|-|TRBJ1-5|TRBV5-6|15
CASSLLGQGNQPQHF
TGTGCCAGCAGCTTGCTGGGACAGGGGAATCAGCCCCAGCATTTT
>TRBD1|-|TRBJ1-2|TRBV6-5|14
CASSPDRGYYGYTF
TGTGCCAGCAGTCCTGACAGGGGATACTATGGCTACACCTTC
>TRBD1|-|TRBJ1-2|TRBV4-3|16
CASSHLSTGTVGGYTF
TGCGCCAGCAGCCACCTCTCGACCGGGACAGTCGGGGGCTACACCTTC
>TRBD1|-|TRBJ1-2|TRBV30|12
CAFGTENYGYTF
TGTGCCTTCGGGACAGAGAACTATGGCTACACCTTC
>-|-|TRBJ2-1|TRBV9|11
CASSAGLQQFF
TGTGCCAGCAGCGCGGGACTTCAACAGTTCTTC
>TRBD1|-|TRBJ1-6|TRBV19|16
CASSRTGGASNSPLHF
TGTGCCAGTAGTAGGACAGGGGGCGCATCTAATTCACCCCTCCACTTT
>TRBD1|once|TRBJ2-2|TRBV5-4|16
CASSSADRVVTGELFF
TGTGCCAGCAGCTCGGCGGACAGGGTTGTAACCGGGGAGCTGTTTTTT
>-|-|TRBJ2-4|TRBV18|18
CASSLLEARGSGQNIQYF
TGTGCCAGCTCACTACTGGAGGCCAGGGGATCGGGGCAAAACATTCAGTACTTC
>TRBD2|-|TRBJ2-7|TRBV7-2|17
CASSLGRGGLRSYEQYF
TGTGCCAGCAGCTTAGGGCGGGGGGGCCTACGCTCCTACGAGCAGTACTTC
>TRBD2|-|TRBJ2-7|TRBV7-9|18
CASSLEDAGGTFSYEQYF
TGTGCCAGCAGCTTAGAGGATGCGGGGGGAACCTTTTCCTACGAGCAGTACTTC
>TRBD1|-|TRBJ1-3|TRBV30|16
CAWDRQGKSSGNTIYF
TGTGCCTGGGATCGACAGGGCAAATCCTCTGGAAACACCATATATTTT
>-|-|TRBJ2-7|TRBV11-2|15
CASSLGVGGGAEQYF
TGTGCCAGCAGCTTAGGAGTAGGGGGTGGTGCCGAGCAGTACTTC
>TRBD2|-|TRBJ2-4|TRBV7-2|19
CASSLYGSSGGAIINIQYF
TGTGCCAGCAGCTTATATGGTTCTAGCGGGGGGGCCATTATAAACATTCAGTACTTC
>TRBD1|-|TRBJ1-1|TRBV4-1|14
CASSRVDRDTEAFF
TGCGCCAGCAGCCGGGTGGACAGGGACACTGAAGCTTTCTTT
>-|once|TRBJ2-3|TRBV7-9|17
CASSSTKISRSTDTQYF
TGTGCCAGCAGCTCAACTAAAATTAGCCGTAGCACAGATACGCAGTATTTT
>TRBD1|-|TRBJ1-4|TRBV19|15
CASSIDRTGNEKLFF
TGTGCCAGTAGTATAGACCGGACAGGGAATGAAAAACTGTTTTTT
>TRBD1|-|TRBJ1-2|TRBV4-3|15
CASSQDGTGIYGYTF
TGCGCCAGCAGCCAAGATGGGACAGGGATCTATGGCTACACCTTC
>-|-|TRBJ2-7|TRBV6-1|13
CASSEARSYEQYF
TGTGCCAGCAGTGAAGCGCGATCCTACGAGCAGTACTTC
>TRBD1|-|TRBJ1-1|TRBV5-5|16
CASSGGTGGLKTEAFF
TGTGCCAGCAGCGGCGGGACAGGGGGATTGAAGACTGAAGCTTTCTTT
>-|few|TRBJ2-3|TRBV4-3|16
CASSQDRLAITDTQYF
TGCGCCAGCAGCCAAGATCGATTAGCTATCACAGATACGCAGTATTTT
>TRBD2|-|TRBJ2-1|TRBV13|18
CASSLESGVDWSFQEQFF
TGTGCCAGCAGCTTGGAAAGCGGGGTCGATTGGTCATTCCAGGAGCAGTTCTTC
>-|-|TRBJ1-2|TRBV2|12
CASRTGNYGYTF
TGTGCCAGCAGAACGGGGAACTATGGCTACACCTTC
>TRBD1|-|TRBJ2-5|TRBV6-1|16
CASSGRDRGVQETQYF
TGTGCCAGCAGTGGCCGGGACAGGGGGGTCCAAGAGACCCAGTACTTC
>-|-|TRBJ2-3|TRBV5-1|13
CASRGVGPDTQYF
TGCGCCAGCAGAGGAGTGGGGCCAGATACGCAGTATTTT
>TRBD2|few|TRBJ2-7|TRBV7-2|14
CASSFGGGLYEQYF
TGTGCCAGCAGCTTTGGGGGAGGGTTATACGAGCAGTACTTC
>TRBD1|-|TRBJ2-7|TRBV25-1|15
CASSKLQTGSGEQYF
TGTGCCAGCTCGAAACTTCAGACAGGGTCGGGCGAGCAGTACTTC
>-|-|TRBJ1-3|TRBV7-2|17
CASSLDRHAGAGNTIYF
TGTGCCAGCAGCTTAGATCGTCACGCAGGGGCTGGAAACACCATATATTTT
>TRBD1|-|TRBJ1-1|TRBV4-2|16
CASSQGEGQGATEAFF
TGTGCCAGCAGCCAGGGCGAGGGACAGGGTGCCACTGAAGCTTTCTTT
>-|once|TRBJ1-2|TRBV14|14
CASSPLGADNGYTF
TGTGCCAGCAGCCCCTTGGGGGCGGACAATGGCTACACCTTC
>-|-|TRBJ1-5|TRBV7-9|13
CASSPVSNQPQHF
TGTGCCAGCAGCCCGGTCAGCAATCAGCCCCAGCATTTT
>-|-|TRBJ1-4|TRBV7-9|15
CASSLSGTVNEKLFF
TGTGCCAGCAGCCTATCCGGGACTGTTAATGAAAAACTGTTTTTT
>TRBD1|-|TRBJ2-7|TRBV5-1|15
CASSLGGTVLYEQYF
TGCGCCAGCAGCTTGGGTGGGACAGTCCTCTACGAGCAGTACTTC
>-|-|TRBJ1-5|TRBV28|15
CASSVRTAINQPQHF
TGTGCCAGCAGTGTACGGACAGCGATCAATCAGCCCCAGCATTTT
>TRBD1|-|TRBJ1-2|TRBV6-5|16
CASSYSWQGDDYGYTF
TGTGCCAGCAGTTACTCGTGGCAGGGGGACGACTATGGCTACACCTTC